The sequence of this T cell receptor (beta chain) was determined in a study of T cell responses to AZD1222 COVID-19 vaccine. As for the study in general: The study pooled second doses at about 4 or about 12 weeks. General study results and limits: Spike was spanned by vaccine-associated CD4 TCRs, with dominance at 160-218 and 743-854.

This table comes from immunoSEQ multiplex PCR, and its TCRdb copy is limited to in-frame clones, with some not included. The sample consists of more than 150,000 clones, just under 90% of them appearing once. This clone was found once. What it binds is not known. V was clipped by 4 bases and J by 6 bases; unmatched bases: 10. The CDR3 is made up of 16 amino acids. The germline V gene encodes CDR1 MDHEN and CDR2 SYDVKM. Material: peripheral blood, obtained on day 0 of AZD1222 vaccination. The receptor was isolated from an adult in good health. The chain couples TRBV28 to TRBJ2-2; TRBD2 matches 8 bases. CDR3 in amino acids: CASSSPLAGGAGELFF. The CDR3 nucleotides read TGTGCCAGCAGTTCCCCGCTAGCGGGCGGAGCCGGGGAGCTGTTTTTT.